The present TCR beta chain was sequenced within a study of T-cell memory formation after mild COVID-19. General study findings and limits: The authors left the SARS-CoV-2 specificity of second-wave clones peaking on day 37 unconfirmed. CM and EM subsets held most contracting CD4+ clones; EMRA held CD8+ ones.

This clonotype was observed a few times. Its antigen remains unidentified. TCRdb fed the 5' RACE reads into MiXCR, producing one record per CDR3 protein. The sample records 350,000 to 500,000 distinct CDR3 sequences, around 17% being singletons. The CDR3 is 8 residues long. The ends were cut back, 7 bases at V and 11 bases at J, with 5 bases in the middle. The sequence derives from a man aged 18 to 29 who had mild COVID-19 (a few samples of this study predate the infection). Cell type and time point are not known. Input material: PBMCs or a T cell subset sorted from them (not recorded which). The chain joins TRBV12-3 or TRBV12-4 to TRBJ1-1; no definite D call. The CDR3 region has the DNA TGTGCCAGCACCCCCGCTTTCTTT. Translation gives CASTPAFF.